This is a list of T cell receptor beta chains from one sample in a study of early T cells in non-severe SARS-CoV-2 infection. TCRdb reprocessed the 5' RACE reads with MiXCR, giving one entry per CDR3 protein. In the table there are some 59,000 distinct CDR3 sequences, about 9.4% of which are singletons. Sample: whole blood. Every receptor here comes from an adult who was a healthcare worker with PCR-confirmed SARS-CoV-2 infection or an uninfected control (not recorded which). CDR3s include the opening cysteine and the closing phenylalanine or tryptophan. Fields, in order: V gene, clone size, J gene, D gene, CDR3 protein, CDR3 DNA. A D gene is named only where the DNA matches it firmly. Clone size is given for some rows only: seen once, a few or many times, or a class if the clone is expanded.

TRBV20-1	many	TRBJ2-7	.	CSAYRASAEREQYF	TGCAGTGCCTATCGGGCCAGCGCGGAGCGGGAGCAGTACTTC
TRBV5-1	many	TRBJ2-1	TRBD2	CASSLESGRAEQFF	TGCGCCAGCAGCTTGGAAAGCGGGAGGGCTGAGCAGTTCTTC
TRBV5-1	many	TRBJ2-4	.	CASSLGGLGVAKNIQYF	TGCGCCAGCAGCTTGGGCGGCTTAGGGGTAGCCAAAAACATTCAGTACTTC
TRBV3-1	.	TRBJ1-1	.	CASSQVRSNTEAFF	TGTGCCAGCAGCCAAGTAAGGTCGAACACTGAAGCTTTCTTT
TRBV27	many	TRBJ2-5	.	CASSSEVRETQYF	TGTGCCAGCAGTTCCGAGGTTCGGGAGACCCAGTACTTC
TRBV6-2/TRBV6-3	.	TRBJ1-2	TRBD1	CASSSLPGQGSHRYTF	TGTGCCAGCAGTTCACTCCCGGGACAGGGTTCACATCGCTACACCTTC
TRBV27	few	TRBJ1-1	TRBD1	CASSLGTDTEAFF	TGTGCCAGCAGCTTAGGGACAGACACTGAAGCTTTCTTT
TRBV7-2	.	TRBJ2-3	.	CASSLGGMQYF	TGTGCCAGCAGCTTAGGTGGGATGCAGTATTTT
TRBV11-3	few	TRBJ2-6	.	CASSEDPSRSGANVLTF	TGTGCCAGCAGCGAAGACCCGTCCAGGTCTGGGGCCAACGTCCTGACTTTC
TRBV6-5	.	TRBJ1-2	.	CASSRQGSSYGYTF	TGTGCCAGCTCACGGCAGGGCTCCTCATATGGCTACACCTTC
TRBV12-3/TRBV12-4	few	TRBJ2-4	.	CASSPPGAKNIQYF	TGTGCCAGCAGCCCCCCAGGAGCCAAAAACATTCAGTACTTC
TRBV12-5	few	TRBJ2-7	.	CASGFRRGSLDDEQYF	TGTGCTAGTGGTTTTCGCAGGGGTAGTCTTGACGACGAGCAGTACTTC
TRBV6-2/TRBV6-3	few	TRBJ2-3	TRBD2	CASSLTGGSADTQYF	TGTGCCAGCAGTTTAACGGGGGGGAGTGCAGATACGCAGTATTTT
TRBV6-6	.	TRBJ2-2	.	CASSYQTAMTGELFF	TGTGCCAGCAGTTACCAAACGGCCATGACCGGGGAGCTGTTTTTT
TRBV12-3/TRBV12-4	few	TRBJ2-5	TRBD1	CASRPGTEETQYF	TGTGCCAGCAGGCCCGGGACAGAAGAGACCCAGTACTTC
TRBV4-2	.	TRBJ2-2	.	CASSQEKRYGELFF	TGTGCCAGCAGCCAAGAGAAGAGATACGGGGAGCTGTTTTTT
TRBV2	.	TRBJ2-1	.	CASSETSYNEQFF	TGTGCCAGCAGTGAGACCAGTTACAATGAGCAGTTCTTC
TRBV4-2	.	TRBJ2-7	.	CASSQAPSYEQYF	TGTGCCAGCAGCCAAGCGCCCTCCTACGAGCAGTACTTC
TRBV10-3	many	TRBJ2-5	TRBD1	CAISLDRETPQETQYF	TGTGCCATCAGTCTCGACAGGGAAACCCCACAAGAGACCCAGTACTTC
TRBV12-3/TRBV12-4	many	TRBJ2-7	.	CANKPRWQEKSSYEQYF	TGTGCCAACAAACCACGTTGGCAGGAGAAGAGCTCCTACGAGCAGTACTTC
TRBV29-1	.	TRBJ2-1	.	CSVEGLLAGSSYNEQFF	TGCAGCGTTGAGGGGCTACTGGCGGGGAGCTCCTACAATGAGCAGTTCTTC
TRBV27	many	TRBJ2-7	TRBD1	CASSPSPPWTGNYEQYF	TGTGCCAGCAGTCCCTCACCCCCCTGGACAGGAAACTACGAGCAGTACTTC
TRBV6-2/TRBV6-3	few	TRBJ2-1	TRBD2	CASSYSGTSYNEQFF	TGTGCCAGCAGTTACTCGGGGACTAGCTACAATGAGCAGTTCTTC
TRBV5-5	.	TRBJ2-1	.	CASSFRTSYNEQFF	TGTGCCAGCAGCTTCCGGACTTCCTACAATGAGCAGTTCTTC
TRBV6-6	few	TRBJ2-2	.	CASSTASAGELFF	TGTGCCAGCAGTACGGCGTCAGCCGGGGAGCTGTTTTTT
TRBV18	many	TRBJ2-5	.	CASSPSSQLRGQETQYF	TGTGCCAGCTCACCTTCTTCTCAGCTGCGGGGACAAGAGACCCAGTACTTC
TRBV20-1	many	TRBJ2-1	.	CSARDVADRGEQFF	TGCAGTGCTAGAGATGTGGCCGACCGAGGTGAGCAGTTCTTC
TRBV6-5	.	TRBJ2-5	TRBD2	CASTQGLAGCKETQYF	TGTGCCAGCACCCAAGGACTAGCGGGGTGTAAAGAGACCCAGTACTTC
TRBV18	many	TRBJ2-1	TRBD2	CASSPVVSGGSDEQFF	TGTGCCAGCTCACCAGTGGTTAGCGGGGGGTCGGATGAGCAGTTCTTC
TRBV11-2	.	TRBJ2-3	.	CASSLVLAEGADTQYF	TGTGCCAGCAGCTTAGTTCTAGCCGAGGGTGCGGATACGCAGTATTTT
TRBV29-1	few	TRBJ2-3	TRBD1	CSVEGTGDTQYF	TGCAGCGTTGAAGGGACAGGAGATACGCAGTATTTT
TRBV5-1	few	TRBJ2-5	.	CASRQTGQETQYF	TGCGCCAGCCGACAGACAGGTCAGGAGACCCAGTACTTC
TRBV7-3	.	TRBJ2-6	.	CASSLNAAGANVLTF	TGTGCCAGCAGCTTAAATGCAGCGGGGGCCAACGTCCTGACTTTC
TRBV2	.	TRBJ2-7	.	CASRIVPYEQYF	TGTGCCAGCAGGATAGTACCCTACGAGCAGTACTTC